A selection of T cell receptor beta chains follows, all from one sample in a study of blood T cells in healthy people across ages. MiXCR was run by TCRdb on the 5' RACE reads, yielding one entry per CDR3 protein. Of hundreds of thousands of distinct CDR3 sequences in the sample, 58% are singletons; the top ten hold approximately 37%. The sample consisted of blood. The receptor set was obtained from a man in his 60s in good health. Both conserved end residues are part of each CDR3. Each record gives: J gene, V gene, clone size, D gene, CDR3 DNA, CDR3 protein. A D gene is named only where the DNA matches it firmly. Size tells how often a clone was seen (once, few, many) or the class of an expanded clone, and some rows leave it out.

TRBJ2-3,TRBV5-1,.,.,TGCGCCACAGGGCAGGGCTCTAGCACAGATACGCAGTATTTT,CATGQGSSTDTQYF
TRBJ2-5,TRBV10-3,.,TRBD1,TGTGCCATCGCGGGACAGGGACGGGGAGAGACCCAGTACTTC,CAIAGQGRGETQYF
TRBJ1-2,TRBV7-2,few,TRBD1,TGTGCCAGCAGCCACCCGCGGACAGGGGCCAGGGGCTATGGCTACACCTTC,CASSHPRTGARGYGYTF
TRBJ2-6,TRBV29-1,many,.,TGCAGCGCGACACTCTCTGGGGCCAACGTCCTGACTTTC,CSATLSGANVLTF
TRBJ2-1,TRBV5-1,once,TRBD2,TGCGCCAGCAGCTCAGGGACTAGCGGAGCCTACAATGAGCAGTTCTTC,CASSSGTSGAYNEQFF
TRBJ2-7,TRBV7-2,.,.,TGTGCCAGCAGCCACACGGGGGCGCCTCTCCCCTACGAGCAGTACTTC,CASSHTGAPLPYEQYF
TRBJ2-7,TRBV18,few,.,TGTGCCAGCTCAGAGGGGGTGGGTACCTACGAGCAGTACTTC,CASSEGVGTYEQYF
TRBJ1-6,TRBV6-5,.,.,TGTGCCAGCTCCCCAGTGGGCCAGGGTTATTCACCCCTCCACTTT,CASSPVGQGYSPLHF
TRBJ2-7,TRBV6-5,.,.,TGTGCCAGCAGTTACTCGTCGGGGGTCGGTGAGCAGTACTTC,CASSYSSGVGEQYF
TRBJ2-2,TRBV20-1,.,TRBD1,TGCAGTGCTTTTCCGACAGGGCCGGACACCGGGGAGCTGTTTTTT,CSAFPTGPDTGELFF
TRBJ2-1,TRBV20-1,.,TRBD1,TGCAGTGCTAGGGGTGGGGACAGAGACAATGAGCAGTTCTTC,CSARGGDRDNEQFF
TRBJ2-2,TRBV12-3/TRBV12-4,.,TRBD1,TGTGCCAGCAGCCCCGAGGGGGCGGCCGGGGAGCTGTTTTTT,CASSPEGAAGELFF
TRBJ1-6,TRBV9,.,TRBD1,TGTGCCAGCAGCGTCGCGGGAGACAGGGGTGATTCACCCCTCCACTTT,CASSVAGDRGDSPLHF
TRBJ1-4,TRBV5-1,once,TRBD1,TGCGCCAGCAGCGCAGGGGGATCAACTAATGAAAAACTGTTTTTT,CASSAGGSTNEKLFF
TRBJ1-5,TRBV25-1,.,TRBD1,TGTGCCAGCTCGACAGGGGACCAGCCCCAGCATTTT,CASSTGDQPQHF
TRBJ2-3,TRBV12-3/TRBV12-4,.,.,TGTGCCAGCAGTGTTAGGGGGGGCGCAGATACGCAGTATTTT,CASSVRGGADTQYF
TRBJ2-7,TRBV3-1,.,TRBD1,TGTGCCAGCAGCCACCCGCGGGACAGGGGGCCTATTTTTGACTACGAGCAGTACTTC,CASSHPRDRGPIFDYEQYF
TRBJ2-5,TRBV3-1,many,.,TGTGCCAGCAGCTCCGGGCCGGAGACCCAGTACTTC,CASSSGPETQYF
TRBJ1-2,TRBV28,.,.,TGTGCCAGCGGAGGGGGCTACACCTTC,CASGGGYTF
TRBJ1-2,TRBV20-1,once,.,TGCAGTGCTAGAGGACAGCCATCTAACTATGGCTACACCTTC,CSARGQPSNYGYTF
TRBJ2-5,TRBV20-1,many,.,TGCAGTGCTAGAGGTAGCGGAGGGAGGTCAGAGACCCAGTACTTC,CSARGSGGRSETQYF
TRBJ2-5,TRBV9,.,TRBD2,TGTGCCAGCAGCGCTCCGGGACTAGCGGGGAAGACCCAGTACTTC,CASSAPGLAGKTQYF
TRBJ2-3,TRBV7-2,few,.,TGTGCCAGCAGCTTTCCCCAGGGTCGGGCAGATACGCAGTATTTT,CASSFPQGRADTQYF
TRBJ1-5,TRBV6-6,.,.,TGTGCCAGCAGTTACACCTCCGACAGAAGTCTAAATCAGCCCCAGCATTTT,CASSYTSDRSLNQPQHF